Many counts were recorded for the clone carrying this T cell receptor (beta chain). The antigen remains unidentified. The V end lost 6 bases, the J end lost 8 bases, and 8 bases lay between the germline ends. This CDR3 region has 11 residues. This record belongs to a study of regulatory T cells in long-lasting Graves disease. Notes on the study in general: Newly diagnosed Graves' patients had higher TCR diversity than persistent ones.

Arm-PCR with iRepertoire HTBI primers amplified the CDR3 regions for these TCR beta libraries. TCRdb re-called the multiplex PCR reads through MiXCR, storing one row per CDR3 protein. The repertoire has roughly 610,000 distinct CDR3 sequences, about 15% of them found once; the top ten carry approximately 18%. The time point here: newly diagnosed GD, antithyroid drugs for less than 3 months. The TCR library was made from RNA that had been extracted from PBMCs in TRIzol. This sample also belongs to another study, concerning T cells in Graves' hyperthyroidism and ophthalmopathy.

This clonotype was sampled from a woman in her thirties with Graves disease. This rearrangement joins TRBV12-3 or TRBV12-4 to TRBJ2-1; perhaps TRBD1 as D (5 bases). Material: peripheral blood mononuclear cells (PBMCs), obtained at new diagnosis, from a patient treated with antithyroid drugs. The CDR3 DNA reads TGTGCCAGCAGAAGGGGTGATGAGCAGTTCTTC. The encoded protein is CASRRGDEQFF.